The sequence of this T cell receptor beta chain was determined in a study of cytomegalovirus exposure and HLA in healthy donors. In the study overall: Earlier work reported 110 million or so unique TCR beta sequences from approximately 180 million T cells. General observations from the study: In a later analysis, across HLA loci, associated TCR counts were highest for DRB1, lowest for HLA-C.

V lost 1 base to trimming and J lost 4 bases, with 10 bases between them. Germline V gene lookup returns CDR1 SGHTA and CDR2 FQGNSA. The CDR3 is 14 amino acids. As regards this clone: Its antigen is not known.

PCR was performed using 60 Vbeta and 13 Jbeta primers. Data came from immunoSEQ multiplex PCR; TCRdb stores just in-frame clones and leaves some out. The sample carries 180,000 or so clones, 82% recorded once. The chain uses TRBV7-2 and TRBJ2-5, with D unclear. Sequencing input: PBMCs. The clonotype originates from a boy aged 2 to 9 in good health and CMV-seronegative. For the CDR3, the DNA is TGTGCCAGCAGCTTAGGCGCTTCAGGAGAGACCCAGTACTTC. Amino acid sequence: CASSLGASGETQYF.